The subject of this entry is one T cell receptor beta chain. Its cognate antigen is unknown. Germline lookup yields CDR1 MNHEY and CDR2 SVGAGI. This CDR3 is 11 amino acids long. The V segment lost 10 bases and the J segment 11 bases; nucleotides outside the gene matches: 11. The data belong to a study of blood T cells in healthy people across ages. Findings and caveats of the study: Donor CMV status was unknown, possibly confounding expanded clonotype changes.

Next came a second PCR, run for roughly 6 to 11 cycles, which used a sample-barcoded 5' primer along with a J-beta primer mix. In TCRdb, the 5' RACE reads were re-called with MiXCR into one record per CDR3 protein. The sample lists roughly 1.9 million distinct CDR3 sequences, roughly 43% occurring once. Material: blood. This sequence joins TRBV6-5 and TRBJ2-7, with 7 bases matching TRBD1. The sequence derives from a human donor in good health. Here the CDR3 reads CATVSGQKEYF. DNA of the CDR3: TGTGCCACTGTATCGGGACAGAAGGAGTACTTC.